The 17 T cell receptor beta chains in this list originate from one sample, sequenced in a study of post-analysis software for immune sequencing data. TCR beta libraries were prepared from cDNA with unique molecular identifiers. TCRdb processed the PCR reads anew with MiXCR; each CDR3 protein has one entry. The sample lists approximately 730,000 distinct CDR3 sequences, roughly 27% occurring once. Their antigens remain unidentified. Study findings and constraints: In patients, 4 to 6 TRBV segments were more frequent than in controls, with TRBV5-6, TRBV5-1 and TRBV20-1 among them.

The sample was blood. The receptors derive from a girl between 5 and 17 years old with multiple sclerosis.

This clonotype showed up many times. This chain uses TRBV7-2 with TRBJ2-7, with 9 bases matching TRBD2. From germline, CDR1 is SGHTA and CDR2 FQGNSA. J gave up 0 bases and V 0 bases, and 0 bases lay outside the gene matches. The CDR3 totals 15 residues. The CDR3, as DNA: TGTGCCAGCAGCTTAGCTAGCGGGAGCTCCTACGAGCAGTACTTC. Its protein product is CASSLASGSSYEQYF.

In this sample, this clonotype turned up a few times. The rearrangement uses TRBV27 and TRBJ2-7, with 8 bases aligning to TRBD1. CDR1 and CDR2 (germline): MNHEY, SMNVEV (reference sequence). V lost 3 bases, J lost 4 bases, and 14 bases stayed unmatched. The CDR3 length is 17 residues. CDR3 region: CASSFIHPTGVAYEQYF. The CDR3 DNA reads TGTGCCAGCAGTTTTATTCACCCGACAGGGGTCGCATACGAGCAGTACTTC.

There are many counts of this clonotype. The chain has TRBV4-3 and TRBJ2-1, with a weak D call TRBD2 (6 bases). With 4 bases removed from V and 0 bases from J, the gap between germline ends came to 10 bases. This CDR3 region has 15 residues. Germline V gene data show CDR1 as LGHNA and CDR2 as YSLEER. CDR3 residues: CASSPDGSSYNEQFF. In DNA form, the CDR3 reads TGCGCCAGCAGCCCGGACGGGAGCTCCTACAATGAGCAGTTCTTC.

As concerns this clonotype: The germline gene is not matched at one end of the junction; a read error may be the cause. In DNA form, the CDR3 reads TGTGCCGGCAGTTCTTTTCCGTACGGAGGTGATGGCTACGAGCAGTACTTC. Translated: CAGSSFPYGGDGYEQYF. V and J are TRBV6-5 and TRBJ2-7; tentatively, D is TRBD2 (5 bases). Per germline, CDR1 MNHEY and CDR2 SVGAGI. The CDR3 spans 17 residues.

The chain is built from TRBV7-9 and TRBJ2-3, with 8 positions matching TRBD1. CDR3 length equals 17 residues. V shed 3 bases and J 6 bases; nucleotides not matched to a gene: 14. The germline V gene encodes CDR1 SEHNR and CDR2 FQNEAQ (reference sequence). Here the CDR3 reads CASSFPSTGVGRDTQYF. DNA for the CDR3: TGTGCCAGCAGCTTCCCCTCGACAGGGGTAGGCCGGGATACGCAGTATTTT.

This clonotype has just a few counts. The CDR3 DNA follows: TGCAGTGCCGATCCGACTAGCTACTACGAGCAGTACTTC. This translates into CSADPTSYYEQYF. The J gene is TRBJ2-7, the V gene TRBV20-1, with 7 nucleotides matching TRBD2. V lost 6 bases to trimming and J lost 3 bases; unmatched junction nucleotides: 8. CDR1 is DFQATT, CDR2 SNEGSKA, per germline (reference sequence). The CDR3 consists of 13 residues.

Concerning this clonotype itself: A much larger clone lies one base from this, so it may be a read error. The chain carries TRBV29-1 and TRBJ2-5; D not certain. CDR1 is SQVTM and CDR2 is ANQGSEA in the germline V gene. This CDR3 region has 13 residues. CDR3 residues: CSVEMAGREAQYF. As DNA, the CDR3 is TGCAGCGTTGAGATGGCAGGACGAGAGGCCCAGTACTTC.

This clonotype occurred a few times. The V gene is TRBV10-3, the J gene TRBJ2-6; the D gene is possibly TRBD2 (5 bases). The CDR3 covers 17 residues. V lost 8 bases, J lost 0 bases, and 17 bases lay in between. Germline V CDR1 and CDR2: ENHRY, SYGVKD. CDR3 nucleotides: TGTGCCATCCTCCCCGGGGTAACCTACTCTGGGGCCAACGTCCTGACTTTC. The encoded protein is CAILPGVTYSGANVLTF.

Ten or more counts support this clonotype. The chain joins TRBV29-1 to TRBJ2-1, with 7 bases that match TRBD2. This CDR3 has 15 amino acids. V shed 3 bases, J shed 3 bases, and the junction held 8 bases outside the gene matches. The germline V gene encodes CDR1 SQVTM and CDR2 ANQGSEA. CDR3 nucleotides: TGCAGCGTTGAGTTCTTATCGGGGGGCTACAATGAGCAGTTCTTC. Protein: CSVEFLSGGYNEQFF.

This clonotype has more than one count but fewer than ten. The chain is built from TRBV6-5 and TRBJ2-5; D is unclear. The length of the CDR3 is 13 residues. In germline, CDR1 is MNHEY, CDR2 SVGAGI. Trimming shortened V by 5 bases and J by 9 bases, and 16 bases separated the two germline ends. For the CDR3, the DNA is TGTGCCAGCAGTCCGGGCCCGGCGTTGGCCCAGTACTTC. It codes for CASSPGPALAQYF.

The chain has TRBV6-6 and TRBJ2-3; either TRBD1 or TRBD2 may supply D (5 bases each). The germline V and J ends were trimmed by 6 bases and 4 bases, with 14 bases remaining between them. Germline CDR1 and CDR2: MNHNY and SVGAGI (reference sequence). The CDR3 runs to 14 residues. The CDR3 sequence is CASSSGTIADTQYF. DNA of the CDR3: TGTGCCAGCAGCTCCGGGACCATCGCAGATACGCAGTATTTT.

This clonotype was picked up a small number of times. This chain uses TRBV20-1 with TRBJ1-5; D not certain. Trimming cost V 3 bases and J 0 bases, with 9 bases left between them. CDR1 and CDR2 (germline): DFQATT, SNEGSKA (reference sequence). The CDR3 has 14 amino acids. The CDR3 bases are TGCAGTGCTAGTAGGGCTAATAGCAATCAGCCCCAGCATTTT. Translated: CSASRANSNQPQHF.

This clonotype showed up just a few times. The chain combines TRBV28 with TRBJ2-7; D unresolved. This CDR3 spans 12 amino acids. The ends were cut back, 4 bases at V and 6 bases at J, with 10 bases in the middle. The V gene's germline CDR1 is MDHEN and CDR2 SYDVKM. This chain's CDR3 is CASSSRPGEQYF. The CDR3 DNA follows: TGTGCCAGCAGTTCCCGGCCTGGCGAGCAGTACTTC.

This clonotype was counted only a few times. CDR3 in amino acids: CAIRGQGAQGYTF. The CDR3 bases are TGTGCCATCAGGGGACAGGGGGCGCAGGGCTACACCTTC. The chain uses TRBV10-3 and TRBJ1-2; 12 bases fit TRBD1. The V and J ends lost 6 bases and 8 bases, in that order; junction bases with no gene match: 4. The CDR3 length is 13 residues. The germline CDR1 and CDR2 sequences are ENHRY and SYGVKD.

The CDR3 reads CASSHQGSSTEAFF. CDR3 DNA: TGTGCCAGCAGTCATCAGGGAAGCAGCACTGAAGCTTTCTTT. The chain combines TRBV28 with TRBJ1-1; a possible D gene is TRBD1 (5 bases). CDR3 length equals 14 residues. Looked up from germline, CDR1 is MDHEN and CDR2 is SYDVKM. V was trimmed by 5 bases and J by 4 bases, leaving 14 bases between them.

This clonotype turned up a few times. The chain has TRBV7-7 and TRBJ2-5; the D gene could be TRBD1 or TRBD2 (5 bases each). The V and J ends lost 4 bases and 4 bases respectively, with 10 bases between them. The CDR3 is made up of 13 amino acids. CDR1 is SSHAT, CDR2 FNYEAQ, per germline (reference sequence). CDR3 in DNA: TGTGCCAGCAGCTGGGACCCCCGAGAGACCCAGTACTTC. Protein product: CASSWDPRETQYF.

A few counts support this clonotype. This chain uses TRBV12-3 or TRBV12-4 with TRBJ1-2; TRBD1 is a possible D gene (5 bases). V gave up 3 bases and J gave up 7 bases, with 15 bases separating them. The CDR3 is 14 amino acids. The CDR3 sequence: CASSLGRDVGGYTF. The CDR3 DNA follows: TGTGCCAGCAGTTTGGGCAGGGATGTTGGTGGCTACACCTTC.